The 2 T cell receptor beta chains below come from one sample, sequenced in a study of T cells in Graves' hyperthyroidism and ophthalmopathy. Using RNA transcripts as the source, TCR beta CDR3 regions were amplified. The HTBI primer set served for first-round RT-PCR of the TCR CDR3. MiXCR, run by TCRdb on the multiplex PCR reads, gives a single entry per CDR3 protein. The table shows a few hundred thousand distinct CDR3 sequences, with roughly 20% occurring only once. Sample: blood. These receptor sequences come from a man aged 18 to 35 with Graves' hyperthyroidism.

The chain couples TRBV11-1 to TRBJ2-7; 9 bases align to TRBD1. Trimming at V came to 5 bases and at J to 0 bases, leaving 14 bases not matched to a gene. The CDR3 loop spans 18 amino acids. The germline gives CDR1 SGHAT, CDR2 FQDESV (reference sequence). CDR3 region: CASSPITGGLLLSYEQYF. The CDR3, as DNA: TGTGCCAGCAGCCCAATAACAGGGGGCCTGCTTCTCTCCTACGAGCAGTACTTC.

In this sample, this clonotype turned up many times. The V and J genes are TRBV2 and TRBJ1-1; unclear D gene. Per germline, CDR1 SNHLY and CDR2 FYNNEI. V dropped 6 bases and J dropped 0 bases, with 11 bases sitting between them. This CDR3 spans 14 amino acids. In DNA, the CDR3 is TGTGCCAGCAGGCGAGGGAGCATGAACACTGAAGCTTTCTTT. Amino acid sequence: CASRRGSMNTEAFF.